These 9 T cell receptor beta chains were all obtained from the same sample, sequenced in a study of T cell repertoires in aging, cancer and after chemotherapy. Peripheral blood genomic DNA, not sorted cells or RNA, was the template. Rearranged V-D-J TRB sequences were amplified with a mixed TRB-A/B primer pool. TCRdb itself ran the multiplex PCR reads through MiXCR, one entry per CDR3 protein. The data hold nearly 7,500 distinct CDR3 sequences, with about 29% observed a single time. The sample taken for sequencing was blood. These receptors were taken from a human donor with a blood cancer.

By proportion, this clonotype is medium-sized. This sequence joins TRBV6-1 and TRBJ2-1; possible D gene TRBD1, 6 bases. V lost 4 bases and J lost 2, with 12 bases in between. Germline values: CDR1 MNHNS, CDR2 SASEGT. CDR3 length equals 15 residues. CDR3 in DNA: TGTGCCAGCAGTGCCCGGACAGAACCCTACAATGAGCAGTTCTTC. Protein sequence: CASSARTEPYNEQFF.

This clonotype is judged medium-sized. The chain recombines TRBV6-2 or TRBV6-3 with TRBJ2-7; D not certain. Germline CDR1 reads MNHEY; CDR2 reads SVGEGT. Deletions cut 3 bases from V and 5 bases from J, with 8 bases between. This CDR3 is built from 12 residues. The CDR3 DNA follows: TGTGCCAGCAGTTATTCCAGCCACGAGCAGTACTTC. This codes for CASSYSSHEQYF.

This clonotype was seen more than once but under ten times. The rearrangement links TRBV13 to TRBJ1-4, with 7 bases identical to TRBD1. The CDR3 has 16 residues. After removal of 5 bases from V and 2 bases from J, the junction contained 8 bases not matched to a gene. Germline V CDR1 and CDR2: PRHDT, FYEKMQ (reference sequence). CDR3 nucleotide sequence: TGTGCCAGCAGCGCGACAGGGCTGGGGACTAATGAAAAACTGTTTTTT. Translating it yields CASSATGLGTNEKLFF.

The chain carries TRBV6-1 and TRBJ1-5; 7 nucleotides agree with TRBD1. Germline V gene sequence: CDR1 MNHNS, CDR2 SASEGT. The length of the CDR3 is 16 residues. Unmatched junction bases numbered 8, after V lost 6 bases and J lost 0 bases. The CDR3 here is CASRGQLEYSNQPQHF. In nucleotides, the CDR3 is TGTGCCAGCAGGGGACAGCTAGAGTATAGCAATCAGCCCCAGCATTTT.

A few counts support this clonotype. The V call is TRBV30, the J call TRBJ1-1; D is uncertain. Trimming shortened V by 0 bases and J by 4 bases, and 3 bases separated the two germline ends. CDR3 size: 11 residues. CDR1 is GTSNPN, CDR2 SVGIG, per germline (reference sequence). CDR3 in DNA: TGTGCCTGGAGTGTAATCACTGAAGCTTTCTTT. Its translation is CAWSVITEAFF.

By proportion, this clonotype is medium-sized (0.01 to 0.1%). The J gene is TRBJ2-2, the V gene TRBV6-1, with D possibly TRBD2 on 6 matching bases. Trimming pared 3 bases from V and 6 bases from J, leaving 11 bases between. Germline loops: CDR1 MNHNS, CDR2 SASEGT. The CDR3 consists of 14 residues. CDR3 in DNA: TGTGCCAGCAGTGAGAGGAGGGATGCCGGGGAGCTGTTTTTT. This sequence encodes CASSERRDAGELFF.

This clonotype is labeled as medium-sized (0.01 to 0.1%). This CDR3 reads CASSLLPVGANVLTF. The CDR3 nucleotides are TGTGCCAGCAGCCTACTGCCCGTAGGGGCCAACGTCCTGACTTTC. The chain joins TRBV27 to TRBJ2-6; unclear D gene. CDR1 is MNHEY, CDR2 SMNVEV, per germline (reference sequence). The CDR3 is 15 amino acids. Trimming cost V 6 bases and J 4 bases, with 13 bases left between them.

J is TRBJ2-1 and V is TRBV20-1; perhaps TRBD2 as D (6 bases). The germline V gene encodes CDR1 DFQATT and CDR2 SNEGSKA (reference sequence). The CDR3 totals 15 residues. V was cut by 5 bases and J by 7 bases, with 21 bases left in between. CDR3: CSAAYGTSGWNEQFF. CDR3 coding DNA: TGCAGTGCTGCCTACGGGACTTCAGGGTGGAATGAGCAGTTCTTC.

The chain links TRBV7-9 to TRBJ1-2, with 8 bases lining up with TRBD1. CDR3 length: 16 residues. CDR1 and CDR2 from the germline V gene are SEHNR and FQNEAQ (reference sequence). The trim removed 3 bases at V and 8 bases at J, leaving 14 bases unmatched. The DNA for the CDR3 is TGTGCCAGCAGCTTTACAGGCGCAGGGGGCGGATTGGGCTACACCTTC. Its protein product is CASSFTGAGGGLGYTF.